This entry concerns a single T cell receptor beta chain. Its antigen is not known. TCRdb's table, derived via immunoSEQ multiplex PCR, lists solely in-frame clones and lacks some. The top ten hold roughly 1.1% of the sample, which has about 100,000 clones, around 93% seen once. These data are taken from a study of OX40 agonist ivuxolimab in advanced cancers. Overall study context: As their treatment, patients were administered ivuxolimab, an agonistic anti-OX40 (CD134) antibody.

Germline CDR1 reads SGHRS; CDR2 reads YFSETQ. The CDR3 length is 17 residues. The ends lost 4 bases at V and 3 bases at J; junction bases unmatched: 5. Study results and caveats: Researchers did not determine the expanded peripheral T cells' antigen specificity. Within 6 weeks, CD4+ and CD8+ blood T cells expanded clonally at 0.1 to 3.0 mg/kg.

The gene calls are TRBV5-1 and TRBJ2-2; 14 nucleotides match TRBD2. The starting material was CD4+ or CD8+ T cells sorted from blood, obtained in a trial of the OX40 agonist ivuxolimab. The TCR sequence derives from an adult with an advanced solid tumor such as melanoma, head and neck, liver or kidney cancer. The CDR3: CASSRTSGRSDTGELFF. The CDR3 DNA sequence: TGCGCCAGCAGCCGGACTAGCGGGAGGTCTGACACCGGGGAGCTGTTTTTT.